The 17 T cell receptor beta chains given below trace back to one sample, sequenced in a study of blood T cell repertoires in COVID-19. Clones were read by immunoSEQ multiplex PCR, and TCRdb kept only the in-frame ones, dropping some. This table has 170,000 or so clones, more than 75% appearing once. The specimen sequenced was peripheral blood. The receptors stem from a woman between 65 and 79 years old with COVID-19, enrolled during active disease.

The chain joins TRBV4-2 to TRBJ1-4; the match to TRBD1 covers 10 bases. V gave up 1 base and J gave up 8 bases; unmatched junction bases: 7. CDR3 length: 16 residues. Germline values: CDR1 LGHNA, CDR2 YNFKEQ. DNA for the CDR3: TGTGCCAGCAGCCAAGCGGGACAGGGGATCAGGGAAAAACTGTTTTTT. Amino acids: CASSQAGQGIREKLFF.

This clone has more than one count but fewer than ten. CDR3 sequence (DNA): TGTGCCAGCAGCTTAATGTATGAGGATTACTCTGGAAACACCATATATTTT. Its protein product is CASSLMYEDYSGNTIYF. The chain couples TRBV7-3 to TRBJ1-3; D call uncertain. V lost 1 base to trimming and J lost 0 bases, with 13 bases between them. This CDR3 contains 17 residues. The V gene's germline CDR1 is SGHTA and CDR2 FQGTGA.

The chain links TRBV5-6 to TRBJ2-3; D unclear. The CDR3 covers 15 residues. Trimming removed 0 bases from V and 0 bases from J, with 8 bases in between. Germline V gives CDR1 SGHDT, CDR2 YYEEEE. The CDR3 spells CASSLAPLSTDTQYF. In DNA form, the CDR3 reads TGTGCCAGCAGCTTGGCCCCACTTAGCACAGATACGCAGTATTTT.

The CDR3 DNA sequence: TGTGCCAGCAGCTTAGTGCCAGGAAATCAGCCCCAGCATTTT. It translates to CASSLVPGNQPQHF. V and J are TRBV11-2 and TRBJ1-5; D gene uncertain. Trimming stripped 1 base from V and 4 bases from J, with 8 bases between. The CDR3 sequence is 14 residues long. Per the germline V gene, CDR1 is SGHAT and CDR2 is FQNNGV.

This chain links TRBV30 with TRBJ2-7; D perhaps matches TRBD2 (6 bases). The V end lost 3 bases, the J end lost 0 bases, and 18 bases lay between the germline ends. The CDR3 has 16 residues. The V gene's germline CDR1 is GTSNPN and CDR2 SVGIG (reference sequence). The CDR3 reads CAWSTAASSVSYEQYF. The DNA for the CDR3 is TGTGCCTGGAGCACGGCGGCATCTAGCGTCTCCTACGAGCAGTACTTC.

The V call is TRBV24-1, the J call TRBJ2-5; D is unresolved. Deletions cut 6 bases from V and 3 bases from J, with 4 bases between. In germline, CDR1 is KGHDR, CDR2 SFDVKD. CDR3 size: 11 residues. The CDR3 region is CATSQEETQYF. In DNA, the CDR3 is TGTGCCACCAGTCAGGAAGAGACCCAGTACTTC.

The chain links TRBV5-1 to TRBJ1-4; TRBD1 matches 11 bases. The CDR3 runs to 15 residues. V shed 0 bases, J shed 8 bases, and the junction held 3 bases outside the gene matches. Germline V gene data show CDR1 as SGHRS and CDR2 as YFSETQ. The CDR3 region has the DNA TGCGCCAGCAGCTTGGGCGGGACAGGGGGAGAAAAACTGTTTTTT. The encoded protein is CASSLGGTGGEKLFF.

CDR3 sequence (DNA): TGCGCCAGCAGCTTGCGGGCTAGCGGGAGAGGAGAGCAGTTCTTC. Amino acids: CASSLRASGRGEQFF. The V and J genes are TRBV5-1 and TRBJ2-1, with 10 bases aligning to TRBD2. The V gene's germline CDR1 is SGHRS and CDR2 YFSETQ. The CDR3 is 15 amino acids. V was clipped by 1 base and J by 10 bases; unmatched bases: 8.

This clone was seen only a few times. The V and J genes are TRBV21-1 and TRBJ2-1; the table names TRBD2, a call not compared with the DNA. TRBV21-1 is listed as a pseudogene. This CDR3 region has 16 residues. CDR3 nucleotides: TGTGCCAGCAGCCCTAGGGGGGGGGTAGTTTACAATGAGCAGTTCTTC. It encodes CASSPRGGVVYNEQFF.

The V call is TRBV5-4, the J call TRBJ1-5; D unresolved. Germline V gives CDR1 SGHNT, CDR2 YYREEE (reference sequence). The CDR3 spans 14 residues. V lost 2 bases, J lost 0 bases, and 6 bases lay in between. The DNA for the CDR3 is TGTGCCAGCAGCTTCGGGATTAGCAATCAGCCCCAGCATTTT. This translates into CASSFGISNQPQHF.

This clone was recorded only once. A read error may account for a junction end that differs from germline. The V and J genes are TRBV19 and TRBJ1-2; a possible D gene is TRBD1 (5 bases). Germline-derived CDR1 and CDR2 are LNHDA and SQIVND (reference sequence). This CDR3 region has 13 residues. The chain's CDR3 is CAGSPAGISGYTF. The CDR3 DNA reads as TGTGCCGGTAGTCCTGCAGGGATCAGTGGCTACACCTTC.

The CDR3 DNA sequence: TGCGCCAGCAGCTTACTACCCACAACCGGCGAGCAGTACTTC. Translated: CASSLLPTTGEQYF. The rearrangement joins TRBV5-1 to TRBJ2-7, with D unclear. The CDR3 has 14 amino acids. Germline V gene lookup returns CDR1 SGHRS and CDR2 YFSETQ. Trimming pared 2 bases from V and 6 bases from J, leaving 15 bases between.

In this sample, this clone turned up once. The chain carries TRBV19 and TRBJ1-1; 8 nucleotides line up with TRBD1. This CDR3 has 19 amino acids. Germline CDR1 and CDR2: LNHDA and SQIVND (reference sequence). V was clipped by 5 bases and J by 4 bases; unmatched bases: 21. CDR3 sequence: CASSPLILMTGALSTEAFF. The DNA of the CDR3 is TGTGCCAGTAGTCCGCTAATTCTGATGACAGGGGCCCTGAGCACTGAAGCTTTCTTT. The full variable domain, in which reference TRBV19 and TRBJ1-1 provide the parts outside the CDR3, is DGGITQSPKYLFRKEGQNVTLSCEQNLNHDAMYWYRQDPGQGLRLIYYSQIVNDFQKGDIAEGYSVSREKKESFPLTVTSAQKNPTAFYLCASSPLILMTGALSTEAFFGQGTRLTVV.

The chain has TRBV4-3 and TRBJ1-2; 7 bases are a match to TRBD1. This CDR3 contains 12 residues. The V gene end was trimmed by 1 base and the J gene end by 7 bases; junction bases not matched to a gene: 0. Germline CDR1 is LGHNA and CDR2 is YSLEER. The CDR3 is CASSQGTGGYTF. CDR3 sequence (DNA): TGCGCCAGCAGCCAAGGGACAGGTGGCTACACCTTC.

The rearrangement links TRBV19 to TRBJ1-6, with TRBD1 as a possible D gene (6 bases). Germline-derived CDR1 and CDR2 are LNHDA and SQIVND (reference sequence). The CDR3 is 15 residues long. The V gene lost 7 bases and the J gene lost 6 bases, with 16 bases spanning the gap. The CDR3 region is CASNSRDTGNSPLHF. CDR3 sequence (DNA): TGTGCCAGTAACTCACGGGACACGGGTAATTCACCCCTCCACTTT.

The rearrangement joins TRBV24-1 to TRBJ2-7, with TRBD2 matching 7 bases. Looked up from germline, CDR1 is KGHDR and CDR2 is SFDVKD. The V segment lost 3 bases and the J segment 3 bases; nucleotides outside the gene matches: 1. CDR3 length: 13 amino acids. The CDR3 region has the DNA TGTGCCACCAGTGATGGCGGGGGCTACGAGCAGTACTTC. Protein product: CATSDGGGYEQYF.

This chain joins TRBV11-3 and TRBJ2-3; no firm D call. Germline V CDR1 and CDR2: SGHNT, YENEEA. V lost 1 base, J lost 1 base, and 9 bases lay in between. This CDR3 is built from 15 residues. The CDR3 DNA reads as TGTGCCAGCAGCTTAGCTAAGAAACGCACAGATACGCAGTATTTT. It yields the protein CASSLAKKRTDTQYF.